This TCR beta chain emerged from a study of blood T cell repertoires in COVID-19. Produced via immunoSEQ multiplex PCR; TCRdb's table is partial and in-frame only. The table has roughly 120,000 clones, 92% seen once; the top ten hold around 2.1%. Seattle participants joined during active infection and were tracked over time. Germline CDR1 and CDR2: SNHLY and FYNNEI. The CDR3 runs to 14 residues. V was clipped by 3 bases and J by 9 bases, with 15 bases between them. The sequence came from a middle-aged man with COVID-19, enrolled during active disease. Sequencing was done on a sample of peripheral blood. This chain joins TRBV2 and TRBJ1-5; D might be TRBD1 (6 bases). In DNA, the CDR3 is TGTGCCAGCAGTGACGTAGGGGGTGGTGGGCCCCAGCATTTT. It translates to CASSDVGGGGPQHF.